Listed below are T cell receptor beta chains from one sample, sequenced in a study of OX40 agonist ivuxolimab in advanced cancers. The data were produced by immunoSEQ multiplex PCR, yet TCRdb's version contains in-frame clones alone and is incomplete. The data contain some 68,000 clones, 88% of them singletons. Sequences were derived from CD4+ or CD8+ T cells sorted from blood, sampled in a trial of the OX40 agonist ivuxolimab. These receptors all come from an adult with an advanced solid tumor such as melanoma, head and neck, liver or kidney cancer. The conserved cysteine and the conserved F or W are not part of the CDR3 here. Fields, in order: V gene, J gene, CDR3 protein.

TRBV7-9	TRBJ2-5	ASSLEGAGTQY
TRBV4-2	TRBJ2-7	ASSQTPGTTYEQY
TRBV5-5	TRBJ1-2	ASSPRTDNYGYT
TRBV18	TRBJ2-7	ASSPWSQHSYEQY
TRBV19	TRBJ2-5	ASSPRQGGGTQY
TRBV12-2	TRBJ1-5	ASRLLGWWPQH
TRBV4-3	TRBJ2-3	ASSQTDTQY
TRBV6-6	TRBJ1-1	ASSFSGGVEEAF
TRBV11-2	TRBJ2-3	ASSARGGYTDTQY
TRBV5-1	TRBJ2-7	ASSLQGKYEQY